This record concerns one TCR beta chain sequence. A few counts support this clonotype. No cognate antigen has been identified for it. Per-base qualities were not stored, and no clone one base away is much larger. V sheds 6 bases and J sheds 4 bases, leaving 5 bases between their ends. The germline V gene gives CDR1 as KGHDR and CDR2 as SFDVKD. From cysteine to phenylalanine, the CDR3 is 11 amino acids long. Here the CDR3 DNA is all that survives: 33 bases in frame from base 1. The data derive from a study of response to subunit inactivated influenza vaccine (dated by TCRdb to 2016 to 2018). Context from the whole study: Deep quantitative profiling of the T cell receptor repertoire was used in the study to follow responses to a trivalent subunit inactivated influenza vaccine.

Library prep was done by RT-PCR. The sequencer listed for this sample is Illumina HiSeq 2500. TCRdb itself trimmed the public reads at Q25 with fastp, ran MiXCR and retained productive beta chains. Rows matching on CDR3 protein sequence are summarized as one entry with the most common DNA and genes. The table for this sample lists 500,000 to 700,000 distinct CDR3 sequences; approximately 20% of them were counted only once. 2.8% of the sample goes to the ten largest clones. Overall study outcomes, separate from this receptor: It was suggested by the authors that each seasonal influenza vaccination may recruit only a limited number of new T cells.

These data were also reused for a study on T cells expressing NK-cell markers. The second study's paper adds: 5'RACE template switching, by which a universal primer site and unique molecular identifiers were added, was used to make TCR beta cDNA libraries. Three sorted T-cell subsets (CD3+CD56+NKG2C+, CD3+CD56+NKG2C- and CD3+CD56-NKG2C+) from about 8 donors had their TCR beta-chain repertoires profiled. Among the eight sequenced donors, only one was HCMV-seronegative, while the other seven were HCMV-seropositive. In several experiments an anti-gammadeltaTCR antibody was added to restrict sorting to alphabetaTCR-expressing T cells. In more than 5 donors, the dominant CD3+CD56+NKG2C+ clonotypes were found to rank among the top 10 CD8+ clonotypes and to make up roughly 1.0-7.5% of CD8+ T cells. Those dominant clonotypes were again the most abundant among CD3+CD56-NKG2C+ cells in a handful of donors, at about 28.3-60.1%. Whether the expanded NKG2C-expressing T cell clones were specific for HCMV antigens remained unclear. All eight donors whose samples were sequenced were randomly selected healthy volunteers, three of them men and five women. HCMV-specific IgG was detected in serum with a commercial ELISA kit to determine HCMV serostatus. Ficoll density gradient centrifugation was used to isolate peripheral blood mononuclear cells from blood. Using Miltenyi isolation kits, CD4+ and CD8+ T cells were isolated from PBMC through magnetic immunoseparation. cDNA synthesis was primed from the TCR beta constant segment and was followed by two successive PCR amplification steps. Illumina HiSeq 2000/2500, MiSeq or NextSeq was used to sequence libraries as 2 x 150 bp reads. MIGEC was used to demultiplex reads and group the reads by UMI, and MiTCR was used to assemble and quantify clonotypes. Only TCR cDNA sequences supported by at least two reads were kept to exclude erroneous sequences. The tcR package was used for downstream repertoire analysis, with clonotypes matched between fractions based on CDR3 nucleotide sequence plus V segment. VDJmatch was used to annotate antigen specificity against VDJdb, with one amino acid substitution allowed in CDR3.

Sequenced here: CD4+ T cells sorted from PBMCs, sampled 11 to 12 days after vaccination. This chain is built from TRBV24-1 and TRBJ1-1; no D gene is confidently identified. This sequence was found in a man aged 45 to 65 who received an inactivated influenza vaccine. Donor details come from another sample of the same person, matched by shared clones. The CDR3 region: CATSRGTEAFF. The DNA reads TGTGCCACCAGTCGCGGCACTGAAGCTTTCTTT.